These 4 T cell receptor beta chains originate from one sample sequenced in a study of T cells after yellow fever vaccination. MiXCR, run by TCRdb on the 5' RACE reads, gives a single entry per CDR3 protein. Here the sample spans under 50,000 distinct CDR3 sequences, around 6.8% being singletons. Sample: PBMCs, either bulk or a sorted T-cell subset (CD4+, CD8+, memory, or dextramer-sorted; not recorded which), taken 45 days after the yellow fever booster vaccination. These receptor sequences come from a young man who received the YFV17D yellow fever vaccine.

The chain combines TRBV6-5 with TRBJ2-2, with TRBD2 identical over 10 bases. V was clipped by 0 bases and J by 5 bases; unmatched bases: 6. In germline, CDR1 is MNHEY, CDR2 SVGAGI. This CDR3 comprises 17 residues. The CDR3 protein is CASSYSKREGVTGELFF. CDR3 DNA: TGTGCCAGCAGTTACTCCAAGCGGGAGGGGGTAACCGGGGAGCTGTTTTTT.

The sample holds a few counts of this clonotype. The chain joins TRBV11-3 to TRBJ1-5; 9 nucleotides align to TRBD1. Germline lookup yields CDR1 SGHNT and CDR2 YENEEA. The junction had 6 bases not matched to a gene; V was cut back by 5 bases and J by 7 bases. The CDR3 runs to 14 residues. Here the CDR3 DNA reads TGTGCCAGCAGCCCGGACAGGGGACGACAGCCCCAGCATTTT. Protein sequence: CASSPDRGRQPQHF.

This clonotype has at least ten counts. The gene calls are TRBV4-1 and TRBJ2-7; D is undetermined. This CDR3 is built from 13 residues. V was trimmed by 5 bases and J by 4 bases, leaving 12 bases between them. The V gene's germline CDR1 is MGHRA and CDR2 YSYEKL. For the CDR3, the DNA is TGCGCCAGCAGCAGCAAGGTGGATTACGAGCAGTACTTC. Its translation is CASSSKVDYEQYF.

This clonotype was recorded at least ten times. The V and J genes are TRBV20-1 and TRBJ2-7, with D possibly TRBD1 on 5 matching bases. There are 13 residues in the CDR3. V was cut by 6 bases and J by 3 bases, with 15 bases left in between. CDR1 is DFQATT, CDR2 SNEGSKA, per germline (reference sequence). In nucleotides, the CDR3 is TGCAGTGCCATGGGGCAGGTGAACTACGAGCAGTACTTC. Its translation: CSAMGQVNYEQYF.